Listed below are T cell receptor beta chains from one sample, sequenced in a study of PD-1 blockade in classical Hodgkin lymphoma. The data were produced by immunoSEQ multiplex PCR, yet TCRdb's version contains in-frame clones alone and is incomplete. The sample carries 13,000 or so clones, about 91% recorded once. Specimen: peripheral blood mononuclear cells (PBMCs), collected at baseline. These receptors came from a human donor with classical Hodgkin lymphoma. The CDR3 runs from the conserved cysteine through the conserved F or W. A D gene is named only where the DNA matches it firmly. Clone size is stated in some rows and not others, as once, few, many or a class when expanded.

j_call: TRBJ1-5; clone_size: -; d_call: -; v_call: TRBV2; cdr3_nt: TGTGCCAGCACGCTCGGCAATCAGCCCCAGCATTTT; cdr3_aa: CASTLGNQPQHF
j_call: TRBJ2-2; clone_size: -; d_call: -; v_call: TRBV18; cdr3_nt: TGTGCCAGCTCACCATGGCAGGGTGGAACCGGGGAGCTGTTTTTT; cdr3_aa: CASSPWQGGTGELFF
j_call: TRBJ1-3; clone_size: -; d_call: -; v_call: TRBV4-1; cdr3_nt: TGCGCCAGCAGCCACCTCAGCACCAGCTCTGGAAACACCATATATTTT; cdr3_aa: CASSHLSTSSGNTIYF
j_call: TRBJ1-3; clone_size: -; d_call: -; v_call: TRBV21-1; cdr3_nt: TGTGCCAGCAGCAAGGGGAGGTTCTCTGGAAACACCATATATTTT; cdr3_aa: CASSKGRFSGNTIYF
j_call: TRBJ2-1; clone_size: once; d_call: -; v_call: TRBV27; cdr3_nt: TGTGCCAGCAGTTTAGGGTACACCTACAATGAGCAGTTCTTC; cdr3_aa: CASSLGYTYNEQFF
j_call: TRBJ2-3; clone_size: -; d_call: TRBD2; v_call: TRBV6-4; cdr3_nt: TGTGCCAGCAGTGACTCGCGGGGGGGCACAGATACGCAGTATTTT; cdr3_aa: CASSDSRGGTDTQYF
j_call: TRBJ1-5; clone_size: once; d_call: TRBD1; v_call: TRBV4-2; cdr3_nt: TGTGCCAGCAGCCGAGGACCCGACAGGGAGAATCAGCCCCAGCATTTT; cdr3_aa: CASSRGPDRENQPQHF
j_call: TRBJ2-3; clone_size: -; d_call: TRBD2; v_call: TRBV10-1; cdr3_nt: TGCGCCAGCAGTGAGTCTCGTGTTACGGGGGGGCCGCAGCAGTATTTT; cdr3_aa: CASSESRVTGGPQQYF
j_call: TRBJ2-5; clone_size: once; d_call: TRBD2; v_call: TRBV5-1; cdr3_nt: TGCGCCAGCAGGCTCCCTAGCGGGGGCACCCAAGAGACCCAGTACTTC; cdr3_aa: CASRLPSGGTQETQYF
j_call: TRBJ1-2; clone_size: -; d_call: TRBD1; v_call: TRBV7-8; cdr3_nt: TGTGCCAGCCATGAGGGGGCTGGTGGCTACACCTTC; cdr3_aa: CASHEGAGGYTF
j_call: TRBJ2-3; clone_size: -; d_call: -; v_call: TRBV30; cdr3_nt: TGTGCCTGGAGTGTAGGGGGGGGCGCCCCCACAGATACGCAGTATTTT; cdr3_aa: CAWSVGGGAPTDTQYF